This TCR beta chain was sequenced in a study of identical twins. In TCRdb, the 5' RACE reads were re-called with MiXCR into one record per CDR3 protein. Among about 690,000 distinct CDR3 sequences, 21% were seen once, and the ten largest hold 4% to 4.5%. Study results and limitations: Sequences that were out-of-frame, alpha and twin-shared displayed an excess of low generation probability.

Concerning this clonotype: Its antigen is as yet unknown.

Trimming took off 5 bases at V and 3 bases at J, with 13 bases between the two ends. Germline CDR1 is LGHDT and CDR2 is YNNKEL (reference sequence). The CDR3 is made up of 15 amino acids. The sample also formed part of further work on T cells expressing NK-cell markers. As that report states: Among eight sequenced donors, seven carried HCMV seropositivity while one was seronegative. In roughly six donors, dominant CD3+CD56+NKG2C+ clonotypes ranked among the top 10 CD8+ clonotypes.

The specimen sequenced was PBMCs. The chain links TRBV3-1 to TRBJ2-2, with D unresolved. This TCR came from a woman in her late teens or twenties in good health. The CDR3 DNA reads TGTGCCAGCAGCTTAAATGGACGGTACACCGGGGAGCTGTTTTTT. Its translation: CASSLNGRYTGELFF.